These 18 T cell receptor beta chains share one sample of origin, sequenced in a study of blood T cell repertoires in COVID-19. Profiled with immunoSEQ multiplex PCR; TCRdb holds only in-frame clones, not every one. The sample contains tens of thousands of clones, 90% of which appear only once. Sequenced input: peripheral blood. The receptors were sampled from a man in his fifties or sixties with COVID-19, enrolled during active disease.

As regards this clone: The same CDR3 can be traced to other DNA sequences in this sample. The CDR3 loop reads CASSSGQENTEAFF. As DNA, the CDR3 is TGCGCCAGCAGCTCCGGACAGGAAAACACTGAAGCTTTCTTT. This rearrangement joins TRBV5-1 to TRBJ1-1; 7 bases match TRBD1. Looked up from germline, CDR1 is SGHRS and CDR2 is YFSETQ. The CDR3 contains 14 residues. V was pared by 3 bases and J by 2 bases, with 4 bases of the junction left unmatched.

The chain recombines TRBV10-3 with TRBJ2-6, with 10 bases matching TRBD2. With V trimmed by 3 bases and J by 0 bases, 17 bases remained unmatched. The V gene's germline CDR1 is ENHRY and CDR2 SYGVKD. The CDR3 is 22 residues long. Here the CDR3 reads CAISDRYGGPSGGSSGANVLTF. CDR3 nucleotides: TGTGCCATCAGTGATAGATATGGAGGCCCTAGCGGGGGCAGCTCTGGGGCCAACGTCCTGACTTTC.

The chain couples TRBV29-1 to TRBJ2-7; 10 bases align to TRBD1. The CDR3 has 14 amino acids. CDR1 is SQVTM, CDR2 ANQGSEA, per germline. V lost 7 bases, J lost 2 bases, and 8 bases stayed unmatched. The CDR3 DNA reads TGCAGCGATAGGGACAGGGGAGGGACCTACGAGCAGTACTTC. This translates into CSDRDRGGTYEQYF.

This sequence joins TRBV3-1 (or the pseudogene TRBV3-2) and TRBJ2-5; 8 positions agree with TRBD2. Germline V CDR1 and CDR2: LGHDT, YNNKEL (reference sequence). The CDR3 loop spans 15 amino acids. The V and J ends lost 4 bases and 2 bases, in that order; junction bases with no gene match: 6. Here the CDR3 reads CASSPWRGRQETQYF. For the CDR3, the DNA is TGTGCCAGCAGCCCCTGGCGCGGGAGGCAAGAGACCCAGTACTTC.

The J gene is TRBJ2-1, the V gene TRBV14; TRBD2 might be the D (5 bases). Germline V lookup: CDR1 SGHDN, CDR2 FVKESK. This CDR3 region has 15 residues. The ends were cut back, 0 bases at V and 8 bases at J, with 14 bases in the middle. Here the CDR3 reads CASSQEWLAVHEQFF. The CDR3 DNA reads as TGTGCCAGCAGCCAAGAATGGCTAGCTGTCCATGAGCAGTTCTTC.

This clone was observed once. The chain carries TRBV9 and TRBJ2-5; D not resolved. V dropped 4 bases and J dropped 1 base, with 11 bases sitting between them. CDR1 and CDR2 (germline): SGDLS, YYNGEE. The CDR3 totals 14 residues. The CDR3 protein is CASSPRGSQETQYF. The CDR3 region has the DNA TGTGCCAGCAGCCCCCGAGGTAGCCAAGAGACCCAGTACTTC.

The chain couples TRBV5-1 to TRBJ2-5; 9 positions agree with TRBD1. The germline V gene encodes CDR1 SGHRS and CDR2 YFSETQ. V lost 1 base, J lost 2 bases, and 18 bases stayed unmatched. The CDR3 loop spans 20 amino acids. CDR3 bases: TGCGCCAGCAGCTTGAGTGGAGGCTTCGGGGACAGGGTGCGGCAAGAGACCCAGTACTTC. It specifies CASSLSGGFGDRVRQETQYF.

CDR3 in DNA: TGCGCCAGCAGCCATTCGGGCGGGGCCGGGACTGAAGCTTTCTTT. It yields the protein CASSHSGGAGTEAFF. The chain is built from TRBV4-1 and TRBJ1-1, with D possibly being TRBD1 (5 bases). The CDR3 contains 15 residues. V gave up 3 bases and J gave up 5 bases, with 16 bases separating them. Germline V gene data show CDR1 as MGHRA and CDR2 as YSYEKL.

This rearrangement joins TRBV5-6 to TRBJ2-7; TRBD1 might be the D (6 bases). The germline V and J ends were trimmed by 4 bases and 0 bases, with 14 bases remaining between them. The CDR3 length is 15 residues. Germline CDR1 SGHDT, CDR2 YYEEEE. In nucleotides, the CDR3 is TGTGCCAGCAGCCGCGATAGGACAGTCTCCTACGAGCAGTACTTC. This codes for CASSRDRTVSYEQYF.

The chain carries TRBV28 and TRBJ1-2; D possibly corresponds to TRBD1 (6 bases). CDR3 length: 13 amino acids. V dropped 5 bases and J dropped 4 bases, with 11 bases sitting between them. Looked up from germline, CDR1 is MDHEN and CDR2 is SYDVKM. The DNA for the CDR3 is TGTGCCAGCAGTCGGGGGGCCCCCTATGGCTACACCTTC. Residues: CASSRGAPYGYTF.

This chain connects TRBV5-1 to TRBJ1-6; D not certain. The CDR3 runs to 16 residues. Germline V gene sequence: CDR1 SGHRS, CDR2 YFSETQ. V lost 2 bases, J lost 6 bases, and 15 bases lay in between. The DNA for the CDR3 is TGCGCCAGCAGCTTCCTATCGTCGGGAACTAATTCACCCCTCCACTTT. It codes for CASSFLSSGTNSPLHF.

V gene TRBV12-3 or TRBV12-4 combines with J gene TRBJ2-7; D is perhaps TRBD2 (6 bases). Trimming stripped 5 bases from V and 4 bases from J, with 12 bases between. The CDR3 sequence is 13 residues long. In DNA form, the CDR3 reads TGTGCCAGCAGTAAAGAACTAGCTTACGAGCAGTACTTC. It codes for CASSKELAYEQYF.

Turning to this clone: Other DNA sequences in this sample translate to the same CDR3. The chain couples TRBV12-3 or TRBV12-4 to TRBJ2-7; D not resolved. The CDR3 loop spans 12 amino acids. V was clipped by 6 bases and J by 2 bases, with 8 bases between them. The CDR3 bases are TGTGCCAGCAGCCGCGGCCCCTACGAGCAGTACTTC. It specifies CASSRGPYEQYF.

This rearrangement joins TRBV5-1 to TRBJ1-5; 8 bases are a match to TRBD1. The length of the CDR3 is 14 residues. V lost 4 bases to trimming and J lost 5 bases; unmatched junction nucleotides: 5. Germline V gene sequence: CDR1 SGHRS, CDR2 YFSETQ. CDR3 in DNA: TGCGCCAGCAGCCTCACAGGGGGGGATCAGCCCCAGCATTTT. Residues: CASSLTGGDQPQHF.

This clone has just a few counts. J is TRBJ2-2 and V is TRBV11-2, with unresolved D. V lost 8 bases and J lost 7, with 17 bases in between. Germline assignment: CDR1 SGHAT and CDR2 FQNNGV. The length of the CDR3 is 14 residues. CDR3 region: CASFTPGRLGELFF. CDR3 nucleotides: TGTGCCAGCTTCACCCCCGGCCGACTCGGGGAGCTGTTTTTT. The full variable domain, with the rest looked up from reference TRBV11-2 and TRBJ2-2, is EAGVAQSPRYKIIEKRQSVAFWCNPISGHATLYWYQQILGQGPKLLIQFQNNGVVDDSQLPKDRFSAERLKGVDSTLKIQPAKLEDSAVYLCASFTPGRLGELFFGEGSRLTVL.

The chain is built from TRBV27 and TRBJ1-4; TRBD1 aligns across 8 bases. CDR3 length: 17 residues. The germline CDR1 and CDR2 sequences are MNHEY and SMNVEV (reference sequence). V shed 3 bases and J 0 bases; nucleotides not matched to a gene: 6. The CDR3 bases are TGTGCCAGCAGTTTTCGGACAGGGACCACAACTAATGAAAAACTGTTTTTT. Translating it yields CASSFRTGTTTNEKLFF.

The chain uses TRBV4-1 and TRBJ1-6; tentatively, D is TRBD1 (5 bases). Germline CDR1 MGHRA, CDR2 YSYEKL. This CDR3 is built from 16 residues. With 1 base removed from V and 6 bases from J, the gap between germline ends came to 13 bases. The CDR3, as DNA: TGCGCCAGCAGCCAAGTCCCCCGCGGGGGTAATTCACCCCTCCACTTT. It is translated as CASSQVPRGGNSPLHF.

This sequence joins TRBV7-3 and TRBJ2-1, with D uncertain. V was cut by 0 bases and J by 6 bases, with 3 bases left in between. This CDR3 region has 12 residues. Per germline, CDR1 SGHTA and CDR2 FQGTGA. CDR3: CASSLTSNEQFF. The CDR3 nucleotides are TGTGCCAGCAGCTTAACCAGCAATGAGCAGTTCTTC.